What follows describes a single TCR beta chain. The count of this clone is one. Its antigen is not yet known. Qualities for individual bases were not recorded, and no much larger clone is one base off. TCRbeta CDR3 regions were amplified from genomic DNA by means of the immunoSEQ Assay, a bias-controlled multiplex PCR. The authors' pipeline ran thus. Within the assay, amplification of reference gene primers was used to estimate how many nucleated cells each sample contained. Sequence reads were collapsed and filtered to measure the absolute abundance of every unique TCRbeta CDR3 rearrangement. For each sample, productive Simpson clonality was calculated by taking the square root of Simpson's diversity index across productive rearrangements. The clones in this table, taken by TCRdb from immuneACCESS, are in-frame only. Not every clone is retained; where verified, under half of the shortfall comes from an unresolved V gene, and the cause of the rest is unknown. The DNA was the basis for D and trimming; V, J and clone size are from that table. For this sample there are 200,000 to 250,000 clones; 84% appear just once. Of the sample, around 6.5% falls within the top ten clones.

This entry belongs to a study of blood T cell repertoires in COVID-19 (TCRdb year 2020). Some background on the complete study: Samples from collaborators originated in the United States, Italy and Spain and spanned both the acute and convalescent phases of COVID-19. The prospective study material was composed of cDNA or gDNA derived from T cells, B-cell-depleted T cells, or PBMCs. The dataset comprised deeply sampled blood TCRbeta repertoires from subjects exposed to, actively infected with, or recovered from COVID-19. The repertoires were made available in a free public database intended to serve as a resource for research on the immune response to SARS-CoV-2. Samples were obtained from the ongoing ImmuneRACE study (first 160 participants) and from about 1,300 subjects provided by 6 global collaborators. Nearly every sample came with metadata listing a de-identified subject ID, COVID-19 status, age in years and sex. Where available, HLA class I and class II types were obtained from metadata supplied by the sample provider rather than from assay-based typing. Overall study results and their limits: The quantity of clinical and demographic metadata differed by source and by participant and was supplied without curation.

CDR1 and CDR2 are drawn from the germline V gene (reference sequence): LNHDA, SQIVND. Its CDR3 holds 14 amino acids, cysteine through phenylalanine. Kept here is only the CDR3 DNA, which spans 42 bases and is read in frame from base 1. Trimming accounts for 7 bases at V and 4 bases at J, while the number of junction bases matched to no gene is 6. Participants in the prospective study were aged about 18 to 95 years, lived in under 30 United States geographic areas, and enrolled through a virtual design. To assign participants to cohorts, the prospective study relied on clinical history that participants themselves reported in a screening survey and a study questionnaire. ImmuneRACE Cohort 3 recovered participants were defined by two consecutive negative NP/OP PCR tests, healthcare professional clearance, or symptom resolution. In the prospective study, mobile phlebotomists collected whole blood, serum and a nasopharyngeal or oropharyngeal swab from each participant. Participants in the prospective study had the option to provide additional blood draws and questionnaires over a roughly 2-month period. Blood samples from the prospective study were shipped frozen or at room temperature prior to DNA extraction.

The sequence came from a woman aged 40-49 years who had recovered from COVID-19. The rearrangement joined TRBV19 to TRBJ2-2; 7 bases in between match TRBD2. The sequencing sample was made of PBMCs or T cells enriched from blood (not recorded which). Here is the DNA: TGTGCCAGTAAGCCCGGGAGGCTCACCGGGGAGCTGTTTTTT. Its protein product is CASKPGRLTGELFF.